The 10 T cell receptor beta chains below all came from one sample that was sequenced in a study of long-term antiretroviral therapy in people with HIV. With survey level as its setting, the immunoSEQ assay was v3.0. Repertoires were generated with immunoSEQ multiplex PCR, while TCRdb's copy carries only in-frame clones and drops some. The top ten hold approximately 6.8% of the sample, which has more than 25,000 clones, over 90% seen once. The sequencing here drew on unsorted PBMCs, taken about 6.7 years after starting antiretroviral therapy. Receptor source: a middle-aged woman with HIV.

The V and J genes are TRBV11-2 and TRBJ2-7, with TRBD1 identical over 12 bases. Germline lookup yields CDR1 SGHAT and CDR2 FQNNGV. J was trimmed by 6 bases and V by 8 bases; bases with no gene match: 5. The CDR3 is made up of 13 amino acids. The CDR3 nucleotides read TGTGCCAGCCACCGGGGACAGGGGGCCGAGCAGTACTTC. Translated, it gives CASHRGQGAEQYF.

The rearrangement links TRBV6-5 to TRBJ2-1; D unclear. The V end lost 6 bases, the J end lost 0 bases, and 9 bases lay between the germline ends. The CDR3 covers 14 residues. Germline-derived CDR1 and CDR2 are MNHEY and SVGAGI. CDR3 coding DNA: TGTGCCAGCAGCATATCGCACTCCTACAATGAGCAGTTCTTC. Translation: CASSISHSYNEQFF.

V gene TRBV30 combines with J gene TRBJ1-6; D may be TRBD1 (5 bases). Trimming stripped 1 base from V and 6 bases from J, with 16 bases between. The CDR3 has 16 residues. The V gene's germline CDR1 is GTSNPN and CDR2 SVGIG (reference sequence). The CDR3 is CAWSAWGTVGNSPLHF. The CDR3, as DNA: TGTGCCTGGAGTGCGTGGGGGACGGTGGGTAATTCACCCCTCCACTTT.

J is TRBJ2-7 and V is TRBV7-2; 7 bases align to TRBD1. J was trimmed by 5 bases and V by 0 bases; bases with no gene match: 7. Germline loops: CDR1 SGHTA, CDR2 FQGNSA. The CDR3 runs 15 residues. This CDR3 reads CASSLAGGRSHEQYF. The CDR3, as DNA: TGTGCCAGCAGCTTAGCAGGGGGCAGGTCCCACGAGCAGTACTTC.

The chain joins TRBV9 to TRBJ2-7, with D possibly matching TRBD1 (5 bases). Germline V gene lookup returns CDR1 SGDLS and CDR2 YYNGEE. Trimming pared 0 bases from V and 5 bases from J, leaving 12 bases between. The CDR3 spans 14 residues. The CDR3 sequence is CASSVEGDGDEQYF. The CDR3, as DNA: TGTGCCAGCAGCGTAGAAGGGGATGGTGACGAGCAGTACTTC.

This chain links TRBV18 with TRBJ2-7; D unresolved. Germline V gene lookup returns CDR1 KGHSH and CDR2 LQKENI. The V end lost 1 base, the J end lost 0 bases, and 7 bases lay between the germline ends. The CDR3 is 14 residues long. Here the CDR3 DNA reads TGTGCCAGCTCACCACGGGGATTCTCCTACGAGCAGTACTTC. As protein: CASSPRGFSYEQYF. Drawing the rest from reference TRBV18 and TRBJ2-7, the complete variable domain is NAGVMQNPRHLVRRRGQEARLRCSPMKGHSHVYWYRQLPEEGLKFMVYLQKENIIDESGMPKERFSAEFPKEGPSILRIQQVVRGDSAAYFCASSPRGFSYEQYFGPGTRLTVT.

This clone was recorded only once. This chain joins TRBV14 and TRBJ2-2; 7 positions match TRBD2. In germline, CDR1 is SGHDN, CDR2 FVKESK. CDR3 length: 16 amino acids. With 4 bases clipped from V and 0 bases from J, the junction kept 5 bases outside the gene matches. In DNA form, the CDR3 reads TGTGCCAGCAGCCTGGGACTAACCGCGAACACCGGGGAGCTGTTTTTT. Its translation: CASSLGLTANTGELFF.

V usage is TRBV19 and J usage is TRBJ1-3; D not certain. The germline CDR1 and CDR2 sequences are LNHDA and SQIVND (reference sequence). The CDR3 is 14 amino acids. V gave up 4 bases and J gave up 0 bases, with 7 bases separating them. CDR3 coding DNA: TGTGCCAGTAGTACGACCCGCTCTGGAAACACCATATATTTT. As protein: CASSTTRSGNTIYF.

This chain uses TRBV27 with TRBJ1-2; the match to TRBD1 covers 9 bases. Per germline, CDR1 MNHEY and CDR2 SMNVEV (reference sequence). With 2 bases clipped from V and 1 base from J, the junction kept 2 bases outside the gene matches. There are 15 residues in the CDR3. The DNA of the CDR3 is TGTGCCAGCAGTTTAGGGGGACAGGGTAACTATGGCTACACCTTC. Its protein is CASSLGGQGNYGYTF.

The chain combines TRBV7-2 with TRBJ2-5; D might be TRBD1 or TRBD2, each matching 5 bases. CDR1 and CDR2 from the germline V gene are SGHTA and FQGNSA. This CDR3 is 14 amino acids long. V was clipped by 7 bases and J by 1 base, with 13 bases between them. CDR3 sequence reads: CASIGVGGQETQYF. CDR3 in DNA: TGTGCCAGCATCGGGGTTGGGGGCCAAGAGACCCAGTACTTC.